The 27 T cell receptor beta chains given below trace back to one sample, sequenced in a study of T-cell reconstitution after alpha-beta-depleted transplantation in children. Preparation of the TCRbeta library was carried out with unique molecular identifiers. TCRdb ran MiXCR on the PCR reads and lists one entry per CDR3 protein. The table lists tens of thousands of distinct CDR3 sequences, under 60% of them singletons. This specimen consisted of peripheral blood, obtained before TCRalphabeta/CD19-depleted stem cell transplant. Source of these receptors: a boy less than two years old with SCID, due to receive a stem cell transplant.

This clonotype turned up a few times. CDR3 in DNA: TGTGCCAGCACCCGAGCCTTGGGACAGGGGAACACTGAAGCTTTCTTT. The encoded protein is CASTRALGQGNTEAFF. The gene calls are TRBV7-9 and TRBJ1-1; 9 bases align to TRBD1. The CDR3 contains 16 residues. The J segment lost 1 base and the V segment lost 7 bases, leaving 10 bases of the junction unmatched. In germline, CDR1 is SEHNR, CDR2 FQNEAQ (reference sequence).

The rearrangement joins TRBV5-6 to TRBJ2-3; D is ambiguous. Germline V lookup: CDR1 SGHDT, CDR2 YYEEEE. V lost 4 bases and J 5 bases, leaving 11 bases between the germline ends. The length of the CDR3 is 13 residues. The CDR3, as DNA: TGTGCCAGCAGCCAACCCCCGCGAGATACGCAGTATTTT. This codes for CASSQPPRDTQYF. Drawing the rest from reference TRBV5-6 and TRBJ2-3, the complete variable domain is DAGVTQSPTHLIKTRGQQVTLRCSPKSGHDTVSWYQQALGQGPQFIFQYYEEEERQRGNFPDRFSGHQFPNYSSELNVNALLLGDSALYLCASSQPPRDTQYFGPGTRLTVL.

This clonotype was seen more than once but under ten times. The chain carries TRBV3-1 and TRBJ2-3; D is unresolved. V lost 4 bases and J lost 1, with 6 bases in between. Germline CDR1 reads LGHDT; CDR2 reads YNNKEL (reference sequence). This CDR3 has 13 amino acids. The CDR3 is CASSPRRTDTQYF. The DNA of the CDR3 is TGTGCCAGCAGCCCCCGGCGCACAGATACGCAGTATTTT.

The chain combines TRBV6-5 with TRBJ2-1; D is possibly TRBD1 (5 bases). CDR1 is MNHEY and CDR2 is SVGAGI in the germline V gene. There are 14 residues in the CDR3. The ends were cut back, 2 bases at V and 5 bases at J, with 10 bases in the middle. The CDR3 sequence: CASSYRSTDNEQFF. CDR3 DNA sequence: TGTGCCAGCAGTTACCGGTCGACAGACAATGAGCAGTTCTTC.

The chain combines TRBV6-5 with TRBJ1-5; possible D gene TRBD1, 5 bases. Trimming removed 0 bases at V and 4 bases at J, with 19 bases between. Germline CDR1 reads MNHEY; CDR2 reads SVGAGI. The CDR3 extends over 18 amino acids. CDR3 sequence: CASSYSAPGRESNQPQHF. The CDR3 coding sequence is TGTGCCAGCAGTTACTCGGCCCCTGGCAGGGAGAGTAATCAGCCCCAGCATTTT.

The CDR3 sequence is CASSEGLLALDGYTF. DNA of the CDR3: TGTGCCAGCAGCGAGGGACTCCTGGCTTTGGATGGCTACACCTTC. The chain has TRBV9 and TRBJ1-2, with D possibly TRBD1 on 5 matching bases. Per germline, CDR1 SGDLS and CDR2 YYNGEE. Between the trimmed V and J ends, which lost 3 bases and 6 bases, there was a span of 18 bases. There are 15 residues in the CDR3.

The sample holds a few counts of this clonotype. This CDR3 is CASSQGRGGPYEQYF. The CDR3 DNA is TGTGCCAGCAGCCAAGGGCGAGGCGGCCCCTACGAGCAGTACTTC. The chain links TRBV4-2 to TRBJ2-7; no clear D. The germline gives CDR1 LGHNA, CDR2 YNFKEQ. V was trimmed by 1 base and J by 2 bases, leaving 12 bases between them. This CDR3 contains 15 residues.

The chain has TRBV14 and TRBJ2-1; D gene uncertain. V dropped 0 bases and J dropped 2 bases, with 2 bases sitting between them. The length of the CDR3 is 13 residues. The germline CDR1 and CDR2 sequences are SGHDN and FVKESK. CDR3 DNA sequence: TGTGCCAGCAGCCAAGAGGCCTACAATGAGCAGTTCTTC. This translates into CASSQEAYNEQFF. The complete variable domain, with remaining parts taken from reference TRBV14 and TRBJ2-1, reads EAGVTQFPSHSVIEKGQTVTLRCDPISGHDNLYWYRRVMGKEIKFLLHFVKESKQDESGMPNNRFLAERTGGTYSTLKVQPAELEDSGVYFCASSQEAYNEQFFGPGTRLTVL.

Comments on this clonotype: One end of the junction varies from germline; a read error may be responsible. The V gene is TRBV7-9, the J gene TRBJ2-1; no firm D call. Germline CDR1 and CDR2: SEHNR and FQNEAQ (reference sequence). The length of the CDR3 is 12 residues. CDR3 residues: CASSLVEGSMIF. DNA for the CDR3: TGTGCCAGCAGCTTAGTGGAAGGAAGCATGATCTTC.

This clonotype was picked up a small number of times. The rearrangement links TRBV20-1 to TRBJ2-1; possible D gene TRBD2, 5 bases. The germline V and J ends were trimmed by 5 bases and 10 bases, with 15 bases remaining between them. The length of the CDR3 is 12 residues. CDR1 DFQATT and CDR2 SNEGSKA come from the germline V gene (reference sequence). The CDR3, as DNA: TGCAGTGCTGCTAGCCAACTAGGGGAGCAGTTCTTC. Its translation: CSAASQLGEQFF.

This sequence joins TRBV7-2 and TRBJ2-5, with TRBD2 matching 7 bases. Germline V gives CDR1 SGHTA, CDR2 FQGNSA. V shed 4 bases and J 2 bases; nucleotides not matched to a gene: 4. This CDR3 contains 14 residues. The CDR3 reads CASSYLGGQETQYF. CDR3 DNA: TGTGCCAGCAGCTACCTGGGGGGGCAAGAGACCCAGTACTTC.

This chain connects TRBV27 to TRBJ2-2; D might be TRBD2 (6 bases). V lost 2 bases to trimming and J lost 2 bases, with 12 bases between them. This CDR3 comprises 16 residues. Per germline, CDR1 MNHEY and CDR2 SMNVEV (reference sequence). CDR3 sequence: CASSLMGRGNTGELFF. CDR3 nucleotides: TGTGCCAGCAGTTTAATGGGGCGGGGAAACACCGGGGAGCTGTTTTTT.

This clonotype showed up many times. The rearrangement joins TRBV20-1 to TRBJ2-1, with TRBD2 identical over 10 bases. From germline, CDR1 is DFQATT and CDR2 SNEGSKA (reference sequence). V shed 6 bases and J 8 bases; nucleotides not matched to a gene: 10. This CDR3 region has 14 residues. The CDR3 region has the DNA TGCAGTGCCTCCAGCGGGGGGGCTGGGGATGAGCAGTTCTTC. Residues: CSASSGGAGDEQFF.

The sample holds a few counts of this clonotype. The chain's CDR3 is CASSDTGGWSQPQHF. CDR3 in DNA: TGTGCCAGCAGCGACACAGGGGGCTGGAGTCAGCCCCAGCATTTT. The rearrangement joins TRBV7-9 to TRBJ1-5; TRBD1 matches 9 bases. V lost 5 bases, J lost 6 bases, and 8 bases stayed unmatched. CDR1 and CDR2 from the germline V gene are SEHNR and FQNEAQ (reference sequence). The CDR3 spans 15 residues.

The V gene is TRBV7-2, the J gene TRBJ2-7, with 11 bases aligning to TRBD2. Germline CDR1 and CDR2: SGHTA and FQGNSA. CDR3 length equals 17 residues. V dropped 7 bases and J dropped 2; count of bases not matched to a gene: 13. The CDR3 bases are TGTGCCAGCACTTACGGGGGTCGGACTAGCGGGCCCTACGAGCAGTACTTC. This sequence encodes CASTYGGRTSGPYEQYF.

This clonotype was counted between two and nine times. The rearrangement joins TRBV6-5 to TRBJ2-2; D gene unclear. This CDR3 comprises 12 residues. CDR1 and CDR2 (germline): MNHEY, SVGAGI. V lost 2 bases to trimming and J lost 6 bases, with 4 bases between them. DNA of the CDR3: TGTGCCAGCAGTTACAGGTCCGGGGAGCTGTTTTTT. Encoded protein: CASSYRSGELFF.

The chain carries TRBV10-3 and TRBJ2-6; no firm D call. The CDR3 contains 13 residues. Germline-derived CDR1 and CDR2 are ENHRY and SYGVKD. V was trimmed by 4 bases and J by 1 base, leaving 2 bases between them. CDR3 sequence: CAISGSGANVLTF. The CDR3 bases are TGTGCCATCAGTGGATCTGGGGCCAACGTCCTGACTTTC.

The rearrangement links TRBV7-8 to TRBJ2-2; no clear D gene. Germline V gives CDR1 SGHVS, CDR2 FQNEAQ. The CDR3 has 15 residues. V lost 5 bases and J lost 1, with 11 bases in between. In nucleotides, the CDR3 is TGTGCCAGCAGCCCCCAGAATGGGAACACCGGGGAGCTGTTTTTT. Translation: CASSPQNGNTGELFF. The full variable domain, with the rest looked up from reference TRBV7-8 and TRBJ2-2, is GAGVSQSPRYKVAKRGQDVALRCDPISGHVSLFWYQQALGQGPEFLTYFQNEAQLDKSGLPSDRFFAERPEGSVSTLKIQRTQQEDSAVYLCASSPQNGNTGELFFGEGSRLTVL.

This clonotype was recorded many times. The chain employs TRBV12-3 or TRBV12-4 and TRBJ2-5; D unclear. There are 14 residues in the CDR3. V lost 5 bases and J lost 3, with 13 bases in between. CDR3 residues: CASSLRTVKETQYF. Here the CDR3 DNA reads TGTGCCAGCAGTCTCAGGACGGTGAAAGAGACCCAGTACTTC.

The chain recombines TRBV5-1 with TRBJ2-3; perhaps TRBD2 as D (6 bases). Germline values: CDR1 SGHRS, CDR2 YFSETQ. This CDR3 has 14 residues. Trimming shortened V by 5 bases and J by 2 bases, and 12 bases separated the two germline ends. Here the CDR3 DNA reads TGCGCCAGCAGTCGGTGGGGGGACACAGATACGCAGTATTTT. Its translation is CASSRWGDTDTQYF.

The chain employs TRBV5-1 and TRBJ2-5, with D tentatively TRBD1 (6 bases). Trimming took 2 bases from V and 5 from J, leaving 16 bases between them. Germline V gene lookup returns CDR1 SGHRS and CDR2 YFSETQ. The CDR3 runs 15 residues. In DNA, the CDR3 is TGCGCCAGCAGCTTAAAGGACAGTTATGTGGAGACCCAGTACTTC. The encoded protein is CASSLKDSYVETQYF.

The V gene is TRBV29-1, the J gene TRBJ2-4, with 8 bases matching TRBD1. Germline assignment: CDR1 SQVTM and CDR2 ANQGSEA. This CDR3 has 15 amino acids. Trimming at V came to 3 bases and at J to 6 bases, leaving 10 bases not matched to a gene. CDR3: CSVEAGTGGGNIQYF. In DNA form, the CDR3 reads TGCAGCGTTGAGGCCGGGACAGGAGGGGGAAACATTCAGTACTTC.

Points on this clonotype: A read error may account for a junction end that differs from germline. V is TRBV20-1 and J is TRBJ2-2; 10 bases are a match to TRBD2. Germline values: CDR1 DFQATT, CDR2 SNEGSKA (reference sequence). This CDR3 is 15 amino acids long. CDR3 coding DNA: TGCAGTGCTAGTCCGGGACTAGCGAAAACCGGGGAGCTGTTTTTT. Amino acid sequence: CSASPGLAKTGELFF.

This clonotype was seen only a few times. The chain employs TRBV5-1 and TRBJ2-4, with D unclear. V was cut by 3 bases and J by 2 bases, with 0 bases left in between. Germline V gene sequence: CDR1 SGHRS, CDR2 YFSETQ. This CDR3 spans 11 amino acids. CDR3 loop: CASSSKNIQYF. The CDR3 region has the DNA TGCGCCAGCAGCTCCAAAAACATTCAGTACTTC.

The chain links TRBV11-2 to TRBJ2-1; possibly TRBD1 for D (8 bases). Trimming pared 2 bases from V and 5 bases from J, leaving 25 bases between. CDR3 length equals 19 residues. Germline V gives CDR1 SGHAT, CDR2 FQNNGV. Here the CDR3 reads CASSLKSWGGQVGHNEQFF. The CDR3 bases are TGTGCCAGCAGCTTAAAGTCGTGGGGGGGACAGGTCGGACACAATGAGCAGTTCTTC.

This clonotype came up a few times. V and J are TRBV10-1 and TRBJ2-1; the match to TRBD2 covers 8 bases. The germline V gene has CDR1 WNHNN and CDR2 SYGVQD (reference sequence). The CDR3 has 18 residues. With V trimmed by 0 bases and J by 0 bases, 7 bases remained unmatched. The CDR3 loop reads CASSESILAASSYNEQFF. The DNA for the CDR3 is TGCGCCAGCAGTGAGTCGATACTAGCGGCAAGCTCCTACAATGAGCAGTTCTTC.

This clonotype has more than one count but fewer than ten. This sequence joins TRBV12-3 or TRBV12-4 and TRBJ2-5; D may be TRBD1 or TRBD2 (5 bases each). This CDR3 spans 16 amino acids. V was cut by 4 bases and J by 2 bases, with 17 bases left in between. In DNA form, the CDR3 reads TGTGCCAGCAGTTCGAACGGGCAGGGCGGGCAAGAGACCCAGTACTTC. Protein sequence: CASSSNGQGGQETQYF.